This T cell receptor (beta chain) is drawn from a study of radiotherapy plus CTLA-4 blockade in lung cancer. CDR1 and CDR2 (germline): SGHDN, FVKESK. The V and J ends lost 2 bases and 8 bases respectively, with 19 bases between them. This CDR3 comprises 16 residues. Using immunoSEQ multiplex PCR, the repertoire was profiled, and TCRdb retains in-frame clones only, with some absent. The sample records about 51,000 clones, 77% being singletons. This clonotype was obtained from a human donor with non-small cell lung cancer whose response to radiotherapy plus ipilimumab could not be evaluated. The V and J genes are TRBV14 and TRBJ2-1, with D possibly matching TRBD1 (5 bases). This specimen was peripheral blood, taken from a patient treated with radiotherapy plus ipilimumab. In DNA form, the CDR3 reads TGTGCCAGCAGCCAATGGACAACTTCCCCCCTGGATGAGCAGTTCTTC. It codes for CASSQWTTSPLDEQFF.